A selection of T cell receptor beta chains follows, all from one sample in a study of T cells in Graves' hyperthyroidism and ophthalmopathy. TCRdb analysed the multiplex PCR reads with MiXCR anew, one entry per CDR3 protein. The data show more than 300,000 distinct CDR3 sequences, with more than 11% seen just once and approximately 11% held by the top ten. Sequencing was carried out using blood. The receptors were sampled from an older woman with Graves' hyperthyroidism. The CDR3 runs from the conserved cysteine through the conserved F or W. A D gene is named only where the DNA matches it firmly. Rows give clone size only sometimes, using once, few, many, or a class for an expanded clone.

CDR3: CASSFSWNTEAFF
DNA: TGTGCCAGCAGTTTCTCTTGGAACACTGAAGCTTTCTTT
size: -
D: -
V: TRBV28
J: TRBJ1-1

CDR3: CASGFSLGTGELFF
DNA: TGTGCTAGTGGTTTTTCCCTCGGGACCGGGGAGCTGTTTTTT
size: few
D: -
V: TRBV12-5
J: TRBJ2-2

CDR3: CASRRQGVITEAFF
DNA: TGTGCCAGCAGGCGACAGGGGGTAATCACTGAAGCTTTCTTT
size: -
D: TRBD1
V: TRBV25-1
J: TRBJ1-1

CDR3: CASSYGGSRIEQYF
DNA: TGTGCCAGCAGTTACGGGGGATCCCGAATCGAGCAGTACTTC
size: many
D: -
V: TRBV6-5
J: TRBJ2-7

CDR3: CASTRGAGGPYEQYF
DNA: TGCGCCAGCACTCGGGGGGCGGGAGGCCCCTACGAGCAGTACTTC
size: many
D: TRBD2
V: TRBV5-1
J: TRBJ2-7

CDR3: CASSTGPPRLDDEQFF
DNA: TGCGCCAGCAGCACCGGCCCGCCGAGGCTCGACGATGAGCAGTTCTTC
size: many
D: -
V: TRBV5-1
J: TRBJ2-1

CDR3: CASSAGTLNSPLHF
DNA: TGCGCCAGCAGCGCGGGGACTCTGAATTCACCCCTCCACTTT
size: -
D: -
V: TRBV5-1
J: TRBJ1-6

CDR3: CASSFSQGMSAKNIQYF
DNA: TGTGCCAGCAGTTTCTCCCAGGGGATGTCAGCCAAAAACATTCAGTACTTC
size: -
D: -
V: TRBV28
J: TRBJ2-4

CDR3: CASRTTTWGYEQYF
DNA: TGTGCCAGCAGGACTACCACGTGGGGGTACGAGCAGTACTTC
size: many
D: -
V: TRBV6-1
J: TRBJ2-7

CDR3: CASSLTIIAGSYNEQFF
DNA: TGTGCCAGCTCCCTCACTATCATAGCGGGTAGTTACAATGAGCAGTTCTTC
size: -
D: TRBD2
V: TRBV18
J: TRBJ2-1

CDR3: CASGPDRFSYEQYF
DNA: TGTGCTAGTGGCCCCGACAGGTTCTCCTACGAGCAGTACTTC
size: few
D: -
V: TRBV12-5
J: TRBJ2-7

CDR3: CSASTGGGYGYTF
DNA: TGCAGTGCTAGTACTGGAGGGGGCTATGGCTACACCTTC
size: many
D: -
V: TRBV20-1
J: TRBJ1-2

CDR3: CASSFRDRDNSPLHF
DNA: TGTGCCAGCAGCTTTAGGGACAGGGATAATTCACCCCTCCACTTT
size: many
D: TRBD1
V: TRBV5-8
J: TRBJ1-6

CDR3: CASSTSEVGTEAFF
DNA: TGTGCCAGCAGCACCTCCGAGGTTGGCACTGAAGCTTTCTTT
size: many
D: -
V: TRBV11-2
J: TRBJ1-1

CDR3: CASSSGGGLSTDTQYF
DNA: TGCGCCAGCAGCTCCGGGGGGGGACTTAGCACAGATACGCAGTATTTT
size: many
D: TRBD2
V: TRBV5-1
J: TRBJ2-3

CDR3: CASSQAGDQPQHF
DNA: TGCGCCAGCAGCCAAGCAGGAGATCAGCCCCAGCATTTT
size: many
D: -
V: TRBV4-1
J: TRBJ1-5

CDR3: CATSDPSGNSYNEQFF
DNA: TGTGCCACCAGTGACCCTAGCGGAAACTCCTACAATGAGCAGTTCTTC
size: many
D: TRBD2
V: TRBV24-1
J: TRBJ2-1

CDR3: CASSMDRNNGQFF
DNA: TGTGCCAGCAGTATGGACCGCAACAATGGGCAGTTCTTC
size: few
D: -
V: TRBV27
J: TRBJ2-1

CDR3: CASSPMSGGASNQPQHF
DNA: TGTGCCAGCTCACCGATGTCAGGGGGCGCTAGCAATCAGCCCCAGCATTTT
size: -
D: TRBD1
V: TRBV18
J: TRBJ1-5

CDR3: CASSDRGLGNTIYF
DNA: TGTGCCAGCAGCGACAGGGGGCTTGGAAACACCATATATTTT
size: many
D: TRBD1
V: TRBV11-2
J: TRBJ1-3

CDR3: CASGGAGGSETQYF
DNA: TGTGCCAGCGGGGGAGCGGGAGGGAGCGAGACCCAGTACTTC
size: few
D: TRBD2
V: TRBV9
J: TRBJ2-5

CDR3: CASSHGETSGYEQYF
DNA: TGCGCCAGCAGCCACGGCGAAACTAGCGGCTACGAGCAGTACTTC
size: many
D: TRBD2
V: TRBV4-1
J: TRBJ2-7

CDR3: CASSPPGGRAKNIQYF
DNA: TGTGCCAGCTCACCCCCGGGGGGGAGAGCCAAAAACATTCAGTACTTC
size: many
D: TRBD2
V: TRBV18
J: TRBJ2-4

CDR3: CASSAGTASADTQYF
DNA: TGTGCCAGCAGTGCCGGGACAGCCAGCGCAGATACGCAGTATTTT
size: few
D: TRBD1
V: TRBV6-1
J: TRBJ2-3

CDR3: CAESGGRGYTF
DNA: TGTGCCGAATCAGGGGGTCGGGGCTACACCTTC
size: many
D: TRBD1
V: TRBV6-1
J: TRBJ1-2

CDR3: CASSLIITSGTDTQYF
DNA: TGTGCCAGCAGCTTAATCATTACTAGCGGCACAGATACGCAGTATTTT
size: -
D: TRBD2
V: TRBV11-3
J: TRBJ2-3

CDR3: CATSGPIFRDTSYNEQFF
DNA: TGTGCCACCAGCGGACCCATATTCCGGGACACCTCCTACAATGAGCAGTTCTTC
size: many
D: -
V: TRBV24-1
J: TRBJ2-1

CDR3: CSAGILAGASTDTQYF
DNA: TGCAGTGCTGGTATACTAGCGGGAGCTAGCACAGATACGCAGTATTTT
size: many
D: TRBD2
V: TRBV20-1
J: TRBJ2-3

CDR3: CASSLGTPVTDTQYF
DNA: TGTGCCAGCAGCTTAGGGACTCCTGTCACAGATACGCAGTATTTT
size: many
D: -
V: TRBV11-2
J: TRBJ2-3

CDR3: CASLWGAEQFF
DNA: TGTGCCAGCCTTTGGGGGGCAGAGCAGTTCTTC
size: -
D: -
V: TRBV27
J: TRBJ2-1

CDR3: CSVEASGSLYNEQFF
DNA: TGCAGCGTTGAAGCCAGCGGGAGCCTTTACAATGAGCAGTTCTTC
size: many
D: TRBD2
V: TRBV29-1
J: TRBJ2-1

CDR3: CASSLSFGAEQYF
DNA: TGTGCCAGCAGCTTATCCTTCGGGGCCGAGCAGTACTTC
size: many
D: -
V: TRBV7-8
J: TRBJ2-7

CDR3: CATSDRGGGNQPQHF
DNA: TGTGCCACCAGTGATAGGGGGGGGGGAAATCAGCCCCAGCATTTT
size: many
D: -
V: TRBV24-1
J: TRBJ1-5

CDR3: CASSPRGQSTGELFF
DNA: TGTGCCAGCTCACCACGGGGACAGAGCACCGGGGAGCTGTTTTTT
size: -
D: TRBD1
V: TRBV18
J: TRBJ2-2

CDR3: CASSPGTSTDTGELFF
DNA: TGTGCTAGCAGCCCAGGGACTAGCACGGACACCGGGGAGCTGTTTTTT
size: many
D: TRBD2
V: TRBV7-7
J: TRBJ2-2

CDR3: CASSIMDRYSGNTIYF
DNA: TGTGCCAGTAGTATTATGGACAGGTACTCTGGAAACACCATATATTTT
size: once
D: TRBD1
V: TRBV19
J: TRBJ1-3

CDR3: CASTTMNTEAFF
DNA: TGTGCCAGCACAACTATGAACACTGAAGCTTTCTTT
size: medium-sized
D: -
V: TRBV2
J: TRBJ1-1

CDR3: CASSPARVHTGELFF
DNA: TGTGCCAGCAGCCCTGCGAGAGTCCATACCGGGGAGCTGTTTTTT
size: many
D: -
V: TRBV11-2
J: TRBJ2-2

CDR3: CASSQPSWDTSSNQPQHF
DNA: TGTGCCAGTAGCCAACCCTCTTGGGACACAAGTAGCAATCAGCCCCAGCATTTT
size: once
D: -
V: TRBV19
J: TRBJ1-5

CDR3: CASSPPGLAVSYNEQFF
DNA: TGTGCCAGCTCACCACCGGGACTAGCGGTCTCCTACAATGAGCAGTTCTTC
size: few
D: TRBD2
V: TRBV18
J: TRBJ2-1

CDR3: CASGSPRGRNQPQHF
DNA: TGTGCCAGCGGTTCCCCCCGGGGTCGTAATCAGCCCCAGCATTTT
size: -
D: -
V: TRBV28
J: TRBJ1-5